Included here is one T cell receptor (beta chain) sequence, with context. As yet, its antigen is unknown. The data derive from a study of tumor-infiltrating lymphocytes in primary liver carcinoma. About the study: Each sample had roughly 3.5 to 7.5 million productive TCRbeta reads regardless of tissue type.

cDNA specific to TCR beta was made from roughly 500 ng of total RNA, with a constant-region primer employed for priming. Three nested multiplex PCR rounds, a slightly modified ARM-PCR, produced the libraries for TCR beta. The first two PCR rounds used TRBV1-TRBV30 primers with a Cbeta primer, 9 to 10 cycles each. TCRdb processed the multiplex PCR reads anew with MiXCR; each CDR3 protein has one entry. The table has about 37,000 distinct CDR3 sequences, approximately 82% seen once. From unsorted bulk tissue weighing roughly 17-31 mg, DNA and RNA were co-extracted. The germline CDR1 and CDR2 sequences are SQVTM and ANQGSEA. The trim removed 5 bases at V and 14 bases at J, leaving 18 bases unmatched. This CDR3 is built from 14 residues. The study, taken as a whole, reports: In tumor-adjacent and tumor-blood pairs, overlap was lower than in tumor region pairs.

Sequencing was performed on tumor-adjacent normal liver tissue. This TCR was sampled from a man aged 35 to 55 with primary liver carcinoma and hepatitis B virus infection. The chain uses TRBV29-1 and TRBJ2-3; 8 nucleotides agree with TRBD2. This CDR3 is CSVSASGPIGALYF. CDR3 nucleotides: TGCAGCGTTTCTGCTAGCGGGCCGATCGGAGCGCTGTATTTT.